A single sample gave rise to the 27 T cell receptor beta chains below, sequenced in a study of CD8 T cells in ankylosing spondylitis. TCRdb fed the 5' RACE reads into MiXCR, producing one record per CDR3 protein. Found here are about 350,000 distinct CDR3 sequences, 20% of them singletons; the top ten hold approximately 14%. Sequenced material: blood, either unsorted or a sorted T cell fraction (not recorded which). These receptors all come from a male donor with ankylosing spondylitis or in good health (not recorded which).

This chain connects TRBV7-8 to TRBJ2-7; D possibly matches TRBD1 or TRBD2 (7 bases each). The CDR3 length is 15 residues. V was clipped by 4 bases and J by 1 base, with 14 bases between them. Per germline, CDR1 SGHVS and CDR2 FQNEAQ. CDR3 region: CASSSGRGLSYEQYF. In nucleotides, the CDR3 is TGTGCCAGCAGCTCAGGGAGGGGGCTATCCTACGAGCAGTACTTC. The variable domain in full, with the rest retrieved from reference TRBV7-8 and TRBJ2-7, is GAGVSQSPRYKVAKRGQDVALRCDPISGHVSLFWYQQALGQGPEFLTYFQNEAQLDKSGLPSDRFFAERPEGSVSTLKIQRTQQEDSAVYLCASSSGRGLSYEQYFGPGTRLTVT.

The sample holds many counts of this clonotype. The chain is built from TRBV20-1 and TRBJ2-5, with unresolved D. Germline V lookup: CDR1 DFQATT, CDR2 SNEGSKA (reference sequence). This CDR3 region has 12 residues. Between the trimmed V and J ends, which lost 5 bases and 4 bases, there was a span of 11 bases. CDR3: CSARLLGETQYF. CDR3 nucleotides: TGCAGTGCTCGATTGCTCGGAGAGACCCAGTACTTC.

This clonotype was recorded a few times. This chain links TRBV11-2 with TRBJ2-2; weak D call: TRBD2 (6 bases). V lost 2 bases, J lost 1 base, and 11 bases lay in between. CDR1 and CDR2 from the germline V gene are SGHAT and FQNNGV. This CDR3 comprises 16 residues. CDR3 sequence (DNA): TGTGCCAGCAGCTTATACATGGGGGGGAACACCGGGGAGCTGTTTTTT. This sequence encodes CASSLYMGGNTGELFF.

The rearrangement joins TRBV6-5 to TRBJ2-7, with 9 bases lining up with TRBD2. V was pared by 0 bases and J by 0 bases, with 3 bases of the junction left unmatched. From germline, CDR1 is MNHEY and CDR2 SVGAGI. The CDR3 sequence is 16 residues long. CDR3: CASSYSASGASYEQYF. The DNA of the CDR3 is TGTGCCAGCAGTTACTCAGCTAGCGGGGCCTCCTACGAGCAGTACTTC.

V gene TRBV5-1 combines with J gene TRBJ2-5, with TRBD2 matching 9 bases. The CDR3 runs to 15 residues. The junction had 11 bases not matched to a gene; V was cut back by 4 bases and J by 7 bases. The germline V gene has CDR1 SGHRS and CDR2 YFSETQ. CDR3 sequence (DNA): TGCGCCAGCAGCGTGTGGGGACTAGCCTCAAGGACCCAGTACTTC. Translation: CASSVWGLASRTQYF.

This clonotype was observed a handful of times. The chain employs TRBV9 and TRBJ2-7; 9 nucleotides match TRBD1. The junction had 5 bases not matched to a gene; V was cut back by 0 bases and J by 7 bases. Germline V gene data show CDR1 as SGDLS and CDR2 as YYNGEE. The CDR3 totals 14 residues. CDR3 protein: CASSVEGQGREQYF. For the CDR3, the DNA is TGTGCCAGCAGCGTAGAGGGACAGGGACGGGAGCAGTACTTC.

This clonotype turned up a few times. The rearrangement uses TRBV27 and TRBJ1-5, with 7 bases that match TRBD1. CDR1 is MNHEY, CDR2 SMNVEV, per germline (reference sequence). The CDR3 spans 13 residues. With V trimmed by 6 bases and J by 7 bases, 6 bases remained unmatched. This chain's CDR3 is CASSTGVWQPQHF. The CDR3 region has the DNA TGTGCCAGCAGCACAGGGGTTTGGCAGCCCCAGCATTTT.

A few counts support this clonotype. This chain joins TRBV11-1 and TRBJ2-7; D assignment may be TRBD1 or TRBD2 (5 bases each). The CDR3 sequence is 17 residues long. Trimming shortened V by 5 bases and J by 2 bases, and 22 bases separated the two germline ends. Germline values: CDR1 SGHAT, CDR2 FQDESV (reference sequence). CDR3 DNA: TGTGCCAGCAGCGTCTACACCACGGGGCCCCGAGCCTACGAGCAGTACTTC. Its protein is CASSVYTTGPRAYEQYF.

This clonotype has only a few counts. V is TRBV24-1 and J is TRBJ2-2; 8 bases line up with TRBD1. V dropped 1 base and J dropped 2; count of bases not matched to a gene: 11. This CDR3 has 19 amino acids. The germline CDR1 and CDR2 sequences are KGHDR and SFDVKD. CDR3 DNA sequence: TGTGCCACCAGTGATTTTCCCCTCTCGGACAGGGTAAACACCGGGGAGCTGTTTTTT. Amino acids: CATSDFPLSDRVNTGELFF.

This clonotype was observed a handful of times. This rearrangement joins TRBV6-2 or TRBV6-3 to TRBJ2-1, with unresolved D. Trimming stripped 2 bases from V and 5 bases from J, with 25 bases between. CDR3 length equals 19 residues. The V gene's germline CDR1 is MNHEY and CDR2 SVGEGT. CDR3 sequence (DNA): TGTGCCAGCAGTTACCCGACGCTCCAGAAGGACGATACCCACAATGAGCAGTTCTTC. It encodes CASSYPTLQKDDTHNEQFF.

The gene calls are TRBV3-1 and TRBJ2-3; 8 nucleotides match TRBD1. V shed 4 bases, J shed 2 bases, and the junction held 11 bases outside the gene matches. CDR3 length equals 17 residues. The germline V gene has CDR1 LGHDT and CDR2 YNNKEL (reference sequence). CDR3 DNA sequence: TGTGCCAGCAGCCCCATTGGGGACAGGCCACCCACAGATACGCAGTATTTT. Translation: CASSPIGDRPPTDTQYF.

A few counts support this clonotype. One end of the junction is discordant with germline, which a read error may explain. V gene TRBV29-1 combines with J gene TRBJ2-3, with D perhaps matching TRBD2 (6 bases). This CDR3 is 15 amino acids long. Germline assignment: CDR1 SQVTM and CDR2 ANQGSEA. CDR3 DNA: TGCAGCGTAGAAGGCGTCGCGGGGAAAACAGATACGCAGTATTTT. Amino acid sequence: CSVEGVAGKTDTQYF.

This clonotype has a handful of counts. V and J are TRBV10-3 and TRBJ2-5; 8 nucleotides agree with TRBD2. With 2 bases clipped from V and 1 base from J, the junction kept 12 bases outside the gene matches. The CDR3 runs 18 residues. Germline CDR1 reads ENHRY; CDR2 reads SYGVKD. CDR3 sequence reads: CAISEPSLPGGIQETQYF. CDR3 nucleotide sequence: TGTGCCATCAGTGAGCCGTCCCTACCGGGGGGGATCCAAGAGACCCAGTACTTC.

This chain uses TRBV30 with TRBJ1-6; D might be TRBD1 (5 bases). Germline V gene sequence: CDR1 GTSNPN, CDR2 SVGIG (reference sequence). This CDR3 has 13 amino acids. The V gene lost 0 bases and the J gene lost 10 bases, with 10 bases spanning the gap. The CDR3 protein is CAWSVGDFSPLHF. The DNA for the CDR3 is TGTGCCTGGAGTGTCGGGGACTTCTCACCCCTCCACTTT.

A few counts support this clonotype. The rearrangement uses TRBV24-1 and TRBJ2-7, with D unresolved. Germline V gene lookup returns CDR1 KGHDR and CDR2 SFDVKD. Trimming removed 1 base at V and 5 bases at J, with 2 bases between. The CDR3 spans 11 residues. CDR3 protein: CATSDLHEQYF. The DNA of the CDR3 is TGTGCCACCAGTGATTTACACGAGCAGTACTTC.

This chain joins TRBV5-5 and TRBJ1-4; D is unclear. CDR3 length: 14 amino acids. V was pared by 0 bases and J by 4 bases, with 7 bases between. Germline V gene data show CDR1 as SGHKS and CDR2 as YYEKEE (reference sequence). CDR3 in amino acids: CASSLGEFNEKLFF. DNA of the CDR3: TGTGCCAGCAGCTTGGGGGAATTTAATGAAAAACTGTTTTTT.

This clonotype was observed a handful of times. The chain uses TRBV2 and TRBJ2-2, with D unresolved. Per germline, CDR1 SNHLY and CDR2 FYNNEI. V lost 4 bases and J 5 bases, leaving 20 bases between the germline ends. The CDR3 runs to 17 residues. As DNA, the CDR3 is TGTGCCAGCAGTGTGGGGTCGCCCTCGGCAGTTACCGGGGAGCTGTTTTTT. Its protein product is CASSVGSPSAVTGELFF.

V is TRBV24-1 and J is TRBJ2-2, with TRBD1 matching over 7 bases. Looked up from germline, CDR1 is KGHDR and CDR2 is SFDVKD. This CDR3 spans 17 amino acids. Trimming at V came to 1 base and at J to 4 bases, leaving 8 bases not matched to a gene. The CDR3 loop reads CATSDFKGQLTTGELFF. CDR3 DNA sequence: TGTGCCACCAGTGATTTTAAGGGACAGCTAACCACCGGGGAGCTGTTTTTT.

There are a few counts of this clonotype. For the CDR3, the DNA is TGCAGTGCTAGAGATCTCAAGGCGCCGGGTACTGAAGCTTTCTTT. This translates into CSARDLKAPGTEAFF. The chain couples TRBV20-1 to TRBJ1-1; D is unresolved. Germline assignment: CDR1 DFQATT and CDR2 SNEGSKA (reference sequence). This CDR3 contains 15 residues. V lost 0 bases and J lost 5, with 16 bases in between.

This sequence joins TRBV29-1 and TRBJ1-1; perhaps TRBD1 as D (5 bases). CDR3 length equals 12 residues. V was trimmed by 6 bases and J by 3 bases, leaving 11 bases between them. Germline lookup yields CDR1 SQVTM and CDR2 ANQGSEA. CDR3 DNA: TGCAGCGTCCAGGGTTTTGACACTGAAGCTTTCTTT. It translates to CSVQGFDTEAFF.

This clonotype came up a few times. The chain joins TRBV12-3 or TRBV12-4 to TRBJ1-4; no clear D. This CDR3 comprises 14 residues. Trimming shortened V by 2 bases and J by 4 bases, and 8 bases separated the two germline ends. In DNA form, the CDR3 reads TGTGCCAGCAGTTTATCCTGGGTTAATGAAAAACTGTTTTTT. Translating it yields CASSLSWVNEKLFF.

This clonotype was recorded a few times. V and J are TRBV9 and TRBJ1-1; the D gene is possibly TRBD1 (5 bases). Trimming cost V 4 bases and J 4 bases, with 17 bases left between them. The CDR3 sequence is 15 residues long. CDR1 SGDLS and CDR2 YYNGEE come from the germline V gene. The CDR3 region is CASSNSGGVGTEAFF. CDR3 DNA: TGTGCCAGCAGCAACAGCGGGGGGGTCGGCACTGAAGCTTTCTTT.

V is TRBV6-6 and J is TRBJ2-7; a possible D gene is TRBD1 (6 bases). There are 12 residues in the CDR3. V shed 6 bases and J shed 6 bases, with 12 bases lying between them. Germline V gene data show CDR1 as MNHNY and CDR2 as SVGAGI (reference sequence). The CDR3 region is CASSETGSEQYF. The CDR3 DNA sequence: TGTGCCAGCAGCGAAACAGGGTCCGAGCAGTACTTC.

The sample holds a few counts of this clonotype. The CDR3 bases are TGCGCCAGCAGCCAGACCGGGACAGGCTCCTTTGAGCAGTACTTC. The encoded protein is CASSQTGTGSFEQYF. The rearrangement links TRBV4-1 to TRBJ2-7, with TRBD1 matching 8 bases. The CDR3 is 15 residues long. The junction had 11 bases not matched to a gene; V was cut back by 3 bases and J by 7 bases. The V gene's germline CDR1 is MGHRA and CDR2 YSYEKL.

This clonotype occurred a few times. CDR3 sequence: CSVPQGVKQGGTEAFF. The DNA of the CDR3 is TGCAGCGTCCCACAGGGGGTCAAACAGGGGGGCACTGAAGCTTTCTTT. This sequence joins TRBV29-1 and TRBJ1-1; 8 nucleotides line up with TRBD1. This CDR3 has 16 amino acids. Germline trimming cut 6 bases from V and 4 bases from J; bases unmatched to any gene: 16. Germline values: CDR1 SQVTM, CDR2 ANQGSEA.

The chain links TRBV29-1 to TRBJ2-1; D is ambiguous. CDR3 size: 10 residues. Looked up from germline, CDR1 is SQVTM and CDR2 is ANQGSEA. The V end was cut by 6 bases, the J end by 8 bases, with 8 bases between. The CDR3 is CSVQLDEQFF. Here the CDR3 DNA reads TGCAGCGTCCAGTTGGATGAGCAGTTCTTC.

V usage is TRBV28 and J usage is TRBJ2-1; no firm D call. V lost 2 bases, J lost 8 bases, and 10 bases lay in between. In germline, CDR1 is MDHEN, CDR2 SYDVKM. The CDR3 sequence is 13 residues long. DNA of the CDR3: TGTGCCAGCAGTTTACAAGAGATCCATGAGCAGTTCTTC. Its translation is CASSLQEIHEQFF. Variable domain in full (rest from reference TRBV28 and TRBJ2-1): DVKVTQSSRYLVKRTGEKVFLECVQDMDHENMFWYRQDPGLGLRLIYFSYDVKMKEKGDIPEGYSVSREKKERFSLILESASTNQTSMYLCASSLQEIHEQFFGPGTRLTVL.